The clone carrying this T cell receptor beta chain was picked up many times. As yet, its antigen is unknown. The data originate from a study of CD8 T cells in ankylosing spondylitis. Study findings and constraints: Seemingly distinctive of ankylosing spondylitis blood was a TCR beta motif formed by eight highly homologous variants. Disease-linked clones were found to be CD8+ and relatively rare in peripheral blood.

Germline CDR1 reads LGHNA; CDR2 reads YSLEER. J lost 4 bases, V lost 1 base, and 4 bases had no gene match. The CDR3 contains 15 residues. Scientists made TCR beta libraries using quantitative 5'-RACE with molecular barcodes. A single record per CDR3 protein comes from TCRdb applying MiXCR to the 5' RACE reads. The profile shows 200,000 or so distinct CDR3 sequences, roughly 13% of them singletons. The source is a female donor with ankylosing spondylitis or in good health (not recorded which). Sequenced material: blood, either unsorted or a sorted T cell fraction (not recorded which). The rearrangement joins TRBV4-3 to TRBJ2-1, with 7 bases that match TRBD2. The CDR3 reads CASSQVNSGYNEQFF. In nucleotides, the CDR3 is TGCGCCAGCAGCCAAGTAAATAGCGGGTACAATGAGCAGTTCTTC.